The TCR beta chain described here comes from a study of identical twins. Template switching (which added a universal primer site) was used, and cDNA carried unique molecular identifiers. TCRdb recomputed calls from the 5' RACE reads with MiXCR, one row per CDR3 protein. The data hold more than 200,000 distinct CDR3 sequences, with around 10% observed a single time. Overall study results and limits: Abundant beta clonotypes from cord blood bore fewer insertions; memory repertoires lacked this pattern.

Germline V lookup: CDR1 SGHTA, CDR2 FQGNSA. The CDR3 contains 13 residues. With 5 bases removed from V and 4 bases from J, the gap between germline ends came to 11 bases. This clonotype was seen at least ten times. The antigen is unknown. The TCR comes from a woman under 30 in good health. The chain carries TRBV7-2 and TRBJ1-2; D not resolved. The specimen sequenced was memory (CD45RO+) T cells sorted from blood. CDR3 bases: TGTGCCAGCAGCCCCGGCCCTTCCTATGGCTACACCTTC. Translated: CASSPGPSYGYTF.